The 9 T cell receptor beta chains presented below share a single source sample, sequenced in a study of molecular identifiers for immune sequencing clone quantification. TCRdb reprocessed the PCR reads with MiXCR, giving one entry per CDR3 protein. This sample has 80,000 to 100,000 distinct CDR3 sequences, with approximately 24% found just once. The sequenced sample consisted of naive CD8+ T cells from blood, with Jurkat cell RNA spiked in. Specified subset: FACS-sorted CD8+CD4-CCR7+CD45RA+ naive T cells. The receptor source for this set is a human donor in good health. Some libraries in this study had Jurkat cell RNA spiked in.

Note on this clonotype: A much larger clone lies one base from this, so it may be a read error. V usage is TRBV27 and J usage is TRBJ1-6; 7 bases are shared with TRBD1. The V gene's germline CDR1 is MNHEY and CDR2 SMNVEV (reference sequence). This CDR3 is 16 amino acids long. The CDR3 spells CASTEAGQHYNSPFHF. The CDR3 bases are TGTGCCAGCACCGAAGCGGGACAGCACTATAATTCACCCTTCCACTTT.

For the CDR3, the DNA is TGTGCCAGCAGCACTAGCGGGAGCGATGAGCAGTTCTTC. Protein product: CASSTSGSDEQFF. The rearrangement links TRBV25-1 to TRBJ2-1, with 11 bases aligning to TRBD2. This CDR3 is 13 amino acids long. From germline, CDR1 is MGHDK and CDR2 SYGVNS. Germline trimming cut 6 bases from V and 8 bases from J; bases unmatched to any gene: 3.

At least ten counts were recorded for this clonotype. The V gene is TRBV7-6, the J gene TRBJ2-7, with TRBD1 as a possible D gene (5 bases). The length of the CDR3 is 12 residues. V gave up 5 bases and J gave up 0 bases, with 5 bases separating them. Germline-derived CDR1 and CDR2 are SGHVS and FNYEAQ. CDR3 amino acids: CASSDSSYEQYF. CDR3 nucleotides: TGTGCCAGCAGCGACAGCTCCTACGAGCAGTACTTC.

This clonotype was found many times. V and J are TRBV5-1 and TRBJ2-7, with D possibly TRBD2 on 6 matching bases. Germline CDR1 is SGHRS and CDR2 is YFSETQ. V lost 8 bases and J 3 bases, leaving 12 bases between the germline ends. The CDR3 totals 12 residues. Written as DNA, the CDR3 is TGCGCCAGTATGGGGGAGGACTACGAGCAGTACTTC. Its translation is CASMGEDYEQYF.

Turning to this clonotype: At one of its ends the junction is not consistent with the germline gene, which may arise from a read error. The rearrangement joins TRBV9 to TRBJ1-3; 9 bases line up with TRBD1. Germline CDR1 reads SGDLS; CDR2 reads YYNGEE. This CDR3 is built from 15 residues. Here the CDR3 DNA reads TGTGCCAGCAGTCAGGGACAGGGCCTTGGAAACATCATATATTTT. The encoded protein is CASSQGQGLGNIIYF.

The rearrangement joins TRBV20-1 to TRBJ2-3; D unresolved. This CDR3 contains 14 residues. V shed 0 bases and J shed 0 bases, with 7 bases lying between them. Germline-derived CDR1 and CDR2 are DFQATT and SNEGSKA (reference sequence). The CDR3: CSAREVLSTDTQYF. In nucleotides, the CDR3 is TGCAGTGCTAGAGAAGTGCTCAGCACAGATACGCAGTATTTT.

The chain recombines TRBV19 with TRBJ2-2, with 10 bases that match TRBD1. With 7 bases clipped from V and 6 bases from J, the junction kept 14 bases outside the gene matches. CDR3 length: 17 amino acids. The germline V gene encodes CDR1 LNHDA and CDR2 SQIVND (reference sequence). The CDR3 coding sequence is TGTGCCAGTACCAACCCGGGACAGGGGTTGTACCCCGGGGAGCTGTTTTTT. Amino acid sequence: CASTNPGQGLYPGELFF.

This clonotype appeared a few times. The gene calls are TRBV30 and TRBJ1-1, with D possibly being TRBD1 (5 bases). Germline V gene sequence: CDR1 GTSNPN, CDR2 SVGIG (reference sequence). The CDR3 is made up of 15 amino acids. The V end was cut by 1 base, the J end by 3 bases, with 15 bases between. The CDR3 DNA is TGTGCCTGGAGTGAAGGGCAGGGTTTTTACACTGAAGCTTTCTTT. Protein sequence: CAWSEGQGFYTEAFF. The full variable domain, in which reference TRBV30 and TRBJ1-1 provide the parts outside the CDR3, is SQTIHQWPATLVQPVGSPLSLECTVEGTSNPNLYWYRQAAGRGLQLLFYSVGIGQISSEVPQNLSASRPQDRQFILSSKKLLLSDSGFYLCAWSEGQGFYTEAFFGQGTRLTVV.

This clonotype has at least ten counts. The chain is built from TRBV29-1 and TRBJ2-7, with 10 bases identical to TRBD2. The CDR3 covers 12 residues. Germline CDR1 and CDR2: SQVTM and ANQGSEA. As DNA, the CDR3 is TGCAGTGGGACTAGCGAATCCTACGAGCAGTACTTC. Its protein is CSGTSESYEQYF.